This T cell receptor (beta chain) was captured in a study of blood T cell repertoires in COVID-19. Germline CDR1 and CDR2: SGHRS and YFSETQ. The CDR3 length is 14 residues. Trimming shortened V by 4 bases and J by 2 bases, and 10 bases separated the two germline ends. Profiled with immunoSEQ multiplex PCR; TCRdb holds only in-frame clones, not every one. The sample contains 350,000 to 450,000 clones, roughly 90% of which appear only once. The chain joins TRBV5-1 to TRBJ1-3; tentative D call: TRBD1 (5 bases). The sample consisted of peripheral blood. This clonotype was obtained from a woman between 35 and 50 years old with COVID-19, enrolled during active disease. The CDR3 here is CASSHGTAGNTIYF. CDR3 nucleotide sequence: TGCGCCAGCAGCCACGGGACTGCTGGAAACACCATATATTTT.